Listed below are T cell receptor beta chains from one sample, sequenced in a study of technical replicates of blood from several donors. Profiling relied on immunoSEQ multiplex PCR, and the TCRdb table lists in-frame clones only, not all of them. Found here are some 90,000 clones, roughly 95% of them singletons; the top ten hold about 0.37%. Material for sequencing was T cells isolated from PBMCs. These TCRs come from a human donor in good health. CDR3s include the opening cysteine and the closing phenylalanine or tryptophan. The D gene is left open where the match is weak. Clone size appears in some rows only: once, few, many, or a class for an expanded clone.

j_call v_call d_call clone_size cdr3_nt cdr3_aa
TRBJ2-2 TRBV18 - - TGTGCCAGCTCACCACGAGAGACCGGGGAGCTGTTTTTT CASSPRETGELFF
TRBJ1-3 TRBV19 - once TGTGCCAGTAGTACTTTTCTCTTCCGAGGAGAAATGAGAAACACCATATATTTT CASSTFLFRGEMRNTIYF
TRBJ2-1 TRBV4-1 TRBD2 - TGCGCCGTTCGAAGGCGGGAGGGGGGTAATGAGCAGTTCTTC CAVRRREGGNEQFF
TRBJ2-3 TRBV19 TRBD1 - TGTGCCAGTAGTATAGATGGGACAGGCGGGGCAGATACGCAGTATTTT CASSIDGTGGADTQYF
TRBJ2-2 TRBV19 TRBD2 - TGTGCCAGTTACGGGACTAGCGGGAGCAGGGTGGAGCTGTTTTTT CASYGTSGSRVELFF
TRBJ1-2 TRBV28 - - TGTGCCAGCAGTTCATGGACAGCCTCTTATGGCTACACCTTC CASSSWTASYGYTF
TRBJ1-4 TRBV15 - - TGTGCCACCAGCAGAGCGGGGGATGAAAAACTGTTTTTT CATSRAGDEKLFF
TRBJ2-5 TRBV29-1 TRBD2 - TGCAGCAGTAGGGGTCTAGCGGGAGAATTAGGGCAAGAGACCCAGTACTTC CSSRGLAGELGQETQYF
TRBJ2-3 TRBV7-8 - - TGTGCCAGCAGCACCCCAGGGGTGACAGATACGCAGTATTTT CASSTPGVTDTQYF
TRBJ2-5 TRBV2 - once TGTGCCAGCAGTGGACTGGGTCAAGAGACCCAGTACTTC CASSGLGQETQYF
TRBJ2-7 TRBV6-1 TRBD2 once TGTGCCAGCAGTGGTATTCTAGCGGGATCCTACGAGCAGTACTTC CASSGILAGSYEQYF
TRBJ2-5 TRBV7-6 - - TGTGCCAGCAGCTTCAGTCCCCAAGAGACCCAGTACTTC CASSFSPQETQYF
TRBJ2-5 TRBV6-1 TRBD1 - TGTGCCAGCAGTCCTACCGGGACAGGGCAGGAGACCCAGTACTTC CASSPTGTGQETQYF
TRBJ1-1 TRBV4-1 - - TGCGCCAGCAGCCAATATAGTGACAGGCTCAATGAAGCTTTCTTT CASSQYSDRLNEAFF
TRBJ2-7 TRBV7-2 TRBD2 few TGTGCCAGCAGCTTATATGGCGGGAGGGAATTTGACGAGCAGTACTTC CASSLYGGREFDEQYF
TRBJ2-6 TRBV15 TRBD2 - TGTGCCACCTCAGCGGGGAACTCTGGGGCCAACGTCCTGACTTTC CATSAGNSGANVLTF
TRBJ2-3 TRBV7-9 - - TGTGCCAGCAGCCCCAGACTAGGCACAGATACGCAGTATTTT CASSPRLGTDTQYF
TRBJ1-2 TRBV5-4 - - TGTGCCAGCACCCAAGGTCGGCAGGGATCTGGCTACACCTTC CASTQGRQGSGYTF
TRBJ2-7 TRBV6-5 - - TGTGCCAGCAGTTACATTCCGGGATCCGACTACGAGCAGTACTTC CASSYIPGSDYEQYF
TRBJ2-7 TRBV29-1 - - TGCAGCGTTGTCTCCGGGAGTTCTGGCTACGAGCAGTACTTC CSVVSGSSGYEQYF
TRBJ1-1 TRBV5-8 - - TGTGCCAGCAGCTTGCAGGGTAACACTGAAGCTTTCTTT CASSLQGNTEAFF
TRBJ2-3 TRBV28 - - TGTGCCAGCAGTTTCCTGGAAACGGGGACAGATACGCAGTATTTT CASSFLETGTDTQYF
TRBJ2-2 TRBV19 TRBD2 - TGTGCCAGTAGTACGCCGGGACTAGCGGGCCCGAACACCGGGGAGCTGTTTTTT CASSTPGLAGPNTGELFF
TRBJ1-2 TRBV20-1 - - TGCAGTGCTAGAGCTCCGGGAGGCTACACCTTC CSARAPGGYTF